This T cell receptor (beta chain) was captured in a study of identical twins. TCRdb reprocessed the 5' RACE reads via MiXCR and lists one record per CDR3 protein. The sample has 450,000 to 600,000 distinct CDR3 sequences, more than 20% seen once; the top ten hold 0.45% to 0.5%. This clonotype was seen more than once but under ten times. Its matching antigen is unknown. Notes on the study in general: Twins' excess sharing was less marked for out-of-frame beta sequences.

Everyone who gave samples was a healthy Caucasian. This CDR3 spans 16 amino acids. Germline assignment: CDR1 SGHAT and CDR2 FQNNGV. Trimming took 7 bases from V and 6 from J; bases not matched to a gene: 13. The same sample was also studied in work on yellow fever vaccine responses in identical twins.

The clonotype originates from a woman aged 18-29 years in good health. The sample taken for sequencing was CD4+ T cells sorted from blood. The rearrangement uses TRBV11-2 and TRBJ2-2; 8 bases map to TRBD2. CDR3 in amino acids: CASTKPTRGEPGELFF. CDR3 DNA: TGTGCCAGCACCAAGCCCACGCGGGGGGAACCCGGGGAGCTGTTTTTT.